The clone carrying this T cell receptor (beta chain) was recorded a few times. Its cognate antigen is unknown. TCRdb re-analysed the reads in MiXCR, keeping a single row per CDR3 protein. The data hold some 180,000 distinct CDR3 sequences, with about a sixth observed a single time. The entry originates in a study of T cell repertoires in cytomegalovirus infection. Study summary: CMV infection and matching HLA type were both indicated by public TCR beta signatures.

Study observations and caveats: Frequencies of public TCR beta families were cumulated, and this identified carriers of CMV plus the relevant HLA. Dominating the ex vivo response were HLA-C-restricted CMV-specific TCR beta clonotypes.

The CDR3 length is 14 residues. With 6 bases clipped from V and 3 bases from J, the junction kept 5 bases outside the gene matches. The sequencing input was CD8+ T cells from PBMCs. The source is a human donor in good health (CMV status not recorded). Some clones in this sample may be carry-over from other donors' samples. The chain links TRBV12-3 or TRBV12-4 to TRBJ1-5, with 7 bases that match TRBD1. The CDR3 protein is CASSWGTVNQPQHF. The DNA of the CDR3 is TGTGCCAGCAGCTGGGGGACAGTCAATCAGCCCCAGCATTTT.